The table lists the clone carrying this T cell receptor (beta chain) with many counts. Its cognate antigen is unknown. The data are from a study of T cells in Graves' hyperthyroidism and ophthalmopathy. Study-wide results and caveats: Appearing also in blood were most of the thyroid clonotypes expanded above 0.001.

Among ophthalmopathy patients, the Clinical Activity Score reached at least 3, the NOSPECS grade reached at least 4, and duration remained under 3 months. Used for diagnoses were clinical symptoms, serum thyroxine and TRAb, thyroid ultrasound and orbital computed tomography. The CDR3 is made up of 16 amino acids. Trimming removed 4 bases from V and 3 bases from J; junction bases left unmatched: 6. Germline-derived CDR1 and CDR2 are SGHAT and FQNNGV. TCR beta CDR3 regions were amplified from RNA. When the TCR CDR3 underwent first-round RT-PCR, the HTBI primer set was used. TCRdb redid the calling of the multiplex PCR reads with MiXCR, one entry per CDR3 protein. The sample contains a few hundred thousand distinct CDR3 sequences, more than 12% of which appear only once.

This TCR was recovered from a woman aged 25-40 years with Graves' ophthalmopathy. The sequencing sample was made of blood. The chain links TRBV11-2 to TRBJ2-7; 13 bases match TRBD2. This CDR3 reads CASSSRLAGGFYEQYF. The CDR3 nucleotides are TGTGCCAGCAGCTCCAGACTAGCGGGGGGTTTCTACGAGCAGTACTTC.